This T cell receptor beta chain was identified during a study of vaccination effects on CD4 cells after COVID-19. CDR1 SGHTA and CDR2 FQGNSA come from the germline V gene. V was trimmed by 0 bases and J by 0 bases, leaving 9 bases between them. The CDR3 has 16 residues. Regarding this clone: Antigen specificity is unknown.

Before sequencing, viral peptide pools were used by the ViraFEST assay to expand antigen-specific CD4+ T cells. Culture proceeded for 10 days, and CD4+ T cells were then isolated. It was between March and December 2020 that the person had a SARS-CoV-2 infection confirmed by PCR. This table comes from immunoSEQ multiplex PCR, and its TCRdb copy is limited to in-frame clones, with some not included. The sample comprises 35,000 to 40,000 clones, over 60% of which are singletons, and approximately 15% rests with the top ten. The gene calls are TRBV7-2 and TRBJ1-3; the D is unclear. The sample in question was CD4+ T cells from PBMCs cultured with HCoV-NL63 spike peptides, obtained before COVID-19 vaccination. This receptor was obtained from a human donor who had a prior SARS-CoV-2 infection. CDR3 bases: TGTGCCAGCAGCTTAGCATGGGGTATCTCTGGAAACACCATATATTTT. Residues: CASSLAWGISGNTIYF.